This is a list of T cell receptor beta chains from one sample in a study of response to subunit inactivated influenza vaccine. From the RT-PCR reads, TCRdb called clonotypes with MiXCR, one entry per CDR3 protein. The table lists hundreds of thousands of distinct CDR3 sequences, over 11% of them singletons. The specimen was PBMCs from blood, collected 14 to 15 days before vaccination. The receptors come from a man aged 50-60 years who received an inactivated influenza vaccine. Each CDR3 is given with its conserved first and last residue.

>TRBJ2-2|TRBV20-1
CSARLGAGELFF
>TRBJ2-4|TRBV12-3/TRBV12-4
CASSIAQGALAKNIQYF
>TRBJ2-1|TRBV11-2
CASHKLGPRNEQFF
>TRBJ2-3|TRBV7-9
CASSQSGLGTDTQYF
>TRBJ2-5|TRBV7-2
CASRRGRLETQYF
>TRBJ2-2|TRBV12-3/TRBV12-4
CASSLGRTNTGELFF
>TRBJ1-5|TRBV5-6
CASSLFAQPNNQPQHF
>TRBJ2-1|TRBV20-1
CSARSLVTYNEQFF
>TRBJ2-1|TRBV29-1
CSVVGQTYNEQFF
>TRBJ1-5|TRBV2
CASSEDTGLGQPQHF
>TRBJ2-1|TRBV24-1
CATSDGPSTKNEQFF
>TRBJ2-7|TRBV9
CASSGGRATYEQYF
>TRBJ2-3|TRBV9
CASSVSTTSSGTDTQYF
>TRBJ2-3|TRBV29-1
CSVSAGETQYF
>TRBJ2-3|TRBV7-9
CASSAGGPRTDTQYF
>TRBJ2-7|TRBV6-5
CASSYSDWFHYYEQYF
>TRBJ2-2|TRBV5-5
CASNRNTGGWTGELFF
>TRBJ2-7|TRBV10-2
CASSATGGIHEQYF
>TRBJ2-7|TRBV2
CASSEEFLRHEQYF
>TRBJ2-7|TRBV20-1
CSARDLAGTITYEQYF
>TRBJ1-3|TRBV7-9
CASSLMGQRNTIYF
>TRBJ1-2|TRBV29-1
CSVEDWSDGYTF
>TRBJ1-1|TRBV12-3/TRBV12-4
CASSLLPGAPGSPEAFF
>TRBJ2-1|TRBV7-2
CASNLGRIDNEQFF
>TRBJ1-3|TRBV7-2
CASSLAYTGQGRNTIYF
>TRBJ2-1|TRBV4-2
CASSPWDGFNEQFF
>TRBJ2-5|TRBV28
CASSLLGRPQETQYF
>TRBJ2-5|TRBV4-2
CASSQDPGETQYF
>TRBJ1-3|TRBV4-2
CASSQEGGLGGNTIYF
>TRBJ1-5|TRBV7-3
CASSFVRQGQKGQPQHF
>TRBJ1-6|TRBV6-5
CASSYSGIYSYNSPLHF
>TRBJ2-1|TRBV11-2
CASRTSGGASEQFF
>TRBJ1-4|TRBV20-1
CSAGKPKLFF
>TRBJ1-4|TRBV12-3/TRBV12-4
CASSFWGGSNEKLFF
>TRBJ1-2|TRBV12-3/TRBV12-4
CASSKGTGAYGYTF
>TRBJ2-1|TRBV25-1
CASRTTYEQFF